Following are 8 T cell receptor beta chains from one sample sequenced in a study of T cell changes during pregnancy in multiple sclerosis. TCRdb's copy holds only in-frame clones and misses some; the assay was immunoSEQ multiplex PCR. This sample has some 37,000 clones, with around nine tenths found just once. The source material was CD8+ T cells from peripheral blood mononuclear cells, sampled in the third trimester of pregnancy. The receptors derive from a female donor with multiple sclerosis, enrolled in a pregnancy study.

This chain links TRBV27 with TRBJ2-1; 8 bases are shared with TRBD2. The CDR3 runs to 15 residues. Trimming removed 3 bases from V and 4 bases from J; junction bases left unmatched: 5. Looked up from germline, CDR1 is MNHEY and CDR2 is SMNVEV (reference sequence). The CDR3 DNA is TGTGCCAGCAGTTTGGGAAGCGGGGGTTACAATGAGCAGTTCTTC. Translated: CASSLGSGGYNEQFF.

V gene TRBV9 combines with J gene TRBJ2-7, with a possible D match to TRBD1 (6 bases). Trimming left V 3 bases short and J 4 bases short, with 14 bases between. This CDR3 contains 14 residues. Germline CDR1 SGDLS, CDR2 YYNGEE. The CDR3 loop reads CASSALNREYEQYF. CDR3 nucleotides: TGTGCCAGCAGCGCCCTAAACAGGGAATACGAGCAGTACTTC.

This clone was detected once. V usage is TRBV6-1 and J usage is TRBJ2-3; 7 bases are a match to TRBD2. Germline V gene data show CDR1 as MNHNS and CDR2 as SASEGT. CDR3 length: 15 residues. Trimming removed 1 base from V and 8 bases from J; junction bases left unmatched: 9. CDR3 nucleotide sequence: TGTGCCAGCAGTGAAGTCCCAGCGGGGTATGGTACGCAGTATTTT. It yields the protein CASSEVPAGYGTQYF.

This chain joins TRBV11-2 and TRBJ2-1, with 7 bases aligning to TRBD1. J gave up 0 bases and V 2 bases, and 7 bases lay outside the gene matches. Germline V gene sequence: CDR1 SGHAT, CDR2 FQNNGV. CDR3 length equals 17 residues. The CDR3 region is CASSLSTGPSSYNEQFF. In nucleotides, the CDR3 is TGTGCCAGCAGCTTATCGACAGGGCCAAGCTCCTACAATGAGCAGTTCTTC.

V is TRBV4-2 and J is TRBJ2-5; D is unresolved. TRBJ2-7 matches the DNA end more closely, so the J call is doubtful. The CDR3 runs 15 residues. Germline-derived CDR1 and CDR2 are LGHNA and YNFKEQ. The CDR3 DNA reads TGTGCCAGCAGCCAAGACGCCGGTAGCTCCTACGAGCAGTACTTC. This codes for CASSQDAGSSYEQYF.

CDR3 residues: CASSQDFRGNTEAFF. Written as DNA, the CDR3 is TGCGCCAGCAGCCAAGATTTTAGGGGGAACACTGAAGCTTTCTTT. The V call is TRBV4-3, the J call TRBJ1-1; TRBD1 is a possible D gene (5 bases). Germline values: CDR1 LGHNA, CDR2 YSLEER. The CDR3 contains 15 residues. V dropped 0 bases and J dropped 1 base, with 9 bases sitting between them.

This clone is medium-sized in the sample. The genes are TRBV4-2 and TRBJ1-2; the match to TRBD1 covers 8 bases. Germline lookup yields CDR1 LGHNA and CDR2 YNFKEQ. The CDR3 spans 16 residues. Trimming at V came to 3 bases and at J to 8 bases, leaving 14 bases not matched to a gene. The CDR3 DNA reads as TGTGCCAGCAGCCAGGGGACAGGAAGGCTTGCCGAAGGCTACACCTTC. This encodes CASSQGTGRLAEGYTF.

The V call is TRBV5-5, the J call TRBJ2-7; D call uncertain. The CDR3 is made up of 16 amino acids. CDR1 and CDR2 from the germline V gene are SGHKS and YYEKEE (reference sequence). Trimming pared 4 bases from V and 2 bases from J, leaving 19 bases between. The CDR3 loop is CASSPLWQNHPYEQYF. The CDR3 bases are TGTGCCAGCAGCCCGTTGTGGCAGAACCATCCCTACGAGCAGTACTTC. Complete variable domain (other parts from reference TRBV5-5 and TRBJ2-7): DAGVTQSPTHLIKTRGQQVTLRCSPISGHKSVSWYQQVLGQGPQFIFQYYEKEERGRGNFPDRFSARQFPNYSSELNVNALLLGDSALYLCASSPLWQNHPYEQYFGPGTRLTVT.